The 26 T cell receptor beta chains listed next were all sequenced from one sample in a study of T-cell memory formation after mild COVID-19. TCRdb re-analysed the 5' RACE reads in MiXCR, keeping a single row per CDR3 protein. The sample consists of roughly 380,000 distinct CDR3 sequences, 25% to 30% of them appearing once. What was sequenced was PBMCs or a T cell subset sorted from them (not recorded which). These receptors came from an adult woman who had mild COVID-19 (a few samples of this study predate the infection). Cell type and time point are not known.

A word on this clonotype: At one of its ends the junction is not consistent with the germline gene, which may arise from a read error. The rearrangement links TRBV7-7 to TRBJ2-4, with D perhaps TRBD2 (6 bases). In germline, CDR1 is SSHAT, CDR2 FNYEAQ (reference sequence). The length of the CDR3 is 15 residues. The CDR3 loop reads CASSLGQAARGIQYF. The CDR3 DNA is TGTGCTAGCAGCCTCGGGCAGGCGGCGCGGGGCATTCAGTACTTC. The complete variable domain, with remaining parts taken from reference TRBV7-7 and TRBJ2-4, reads GAGVSQSPRYKVTKRGQDVTLRCDPISSHATLYWYQQALGQGPEFLTYFNYEAQPDKSGLPSDRFSAERPEGSISTLTIQRTEQRDSAMYRCASSLGQAARGIQYFGAGTRLSVL.

This clonotype was picked up one time. The rearrangement links TRBV13 to TRBJ1-1; D possibly corresponds to TRBD1 (5 bases). CDR3 length: 14 residues. The V gene lost 1 base and the J gene lost 8 bases, with 14 bases spanning the gap. Looked up from germline, CDR1 is PRHDT and CDR2 is FYEKMQ (reference sequence). Here the CDR3 DNA reads TGTGCCAGCAGCTTAGTCGGGGGTCGGACGGAAGCTTTCTTT. It is translated as CASSLVGGRTEAFF.

V and J are TRBV7-3 and TRBJ1-1, with D perhaps TRBD1 (5 bases). Looked up from germline, CDR1 is SGHTA and CDR2 is FQGTGA. The CDR3 has 15 amino acids. Trimming took off 2 bases at V and 3 bases at J, with 13 bases between the two ends. CDR3 nucleotides: TGTGCCAGCAGCTTATCGAGGGTGGGGGACACTGAAGCTTTCTTT. Translated, it gives CASSLSRVGDTEAFF. The variable domain in full, completed from reference TRBV7-3 and TRBJ1-1, reads GAGVSQTPSNKVTEKGKYVELRCDPISGHTALYWYRQSLGQGPEFLIYFQGTGAADDSGLPNDRFFAVRPEGSVSTLKIQRTERGDSAVYLCASSLSRVGDTEAFFGQGTRLTVV.

This clonotype came up a few times. This rearrangement joins TRBV24-1 to TRBJ2-2; D uncertain. Germline-derived CDR1 and CDR2 are KGHDR and SFDVKD. The CDR3 runs 18 residues. The V and J ends lost 5 bases and 0 bases respectively, with 18 bases between them. The CDR3 nucleotides read TGTGCCACCAGTGTTGCGTGGCTAGACGGAGCGAACACCGGGGAGCTGTTTTTT. Translation gives CATSVAWLDGANTGELFF.

This clonotype was detected a few times. The genes are TRBV5-5 and TRBJ1-2; D not certain. There are 15 residues in the CDR3. Per the germline V gene, CDR1 is SGHKS and CDR2 is YYEKEE (reference sequence). Trimming shortened V by 0 bases and J by 5 bases, and 14 bases separated the two germline ends. The CDR3 loop is CASSLVAGLEYGYTF. The CDR3 bases are TGTGCCAGCAGCTTGGTTGCGGGTCTCGAGTATGGCTACACCTTC.

This clonotype was recorded at least ten times. The rearrangement links TRBV5-1 to TRBJ2-1, with D possibly being TRBD2 (5 bases). The CDR3 runs to 17 residues. V gave up 5 bases and J gave up 5 bases, with 23 bases separating them. Germline V gene data show CDR1 as SGHRS and CDR2 as YFSETQ. The DNA for the CDR3 is TGCGCCAGCAGTGATTCCGGGGAAAGTATCCTGCACAATGAGCAGTTCTTC. Translated: CASSDSGESILHNEQFF. The whole variable domain, remainder taken from reference TRBV5-1 and TRBJ2-1, is KAGVTQTPRYLIKTRGQQVTLSCSPISGHRSVSWYQQTPGQGLQFLFEYFSETQRNKGNFPGRFSGRQFSNSRSEMNVSTLELGDSALYLCASSDSGESILHNEQFFGPGTRLTVL.

A few counts support this clonotype. The V and J genes are TRBV9 and TRBJ1-6; D is uncertain. The CDR3 is made up of 15 amino acids. The V end lost 4 bases, the J end lost 0 bases, and 8 bases lay between the germline ends. Germline V gene data show CDR1 as SGDLS and CDR2 as YYNGEE. Here the CDR3 DNA reads TGTGCCAGCAGCCCCCCTGGCTCCTATAATTCACCCCTCCACTTT. Amino acid sequence: CASSPPGSYNSPLHF. The whole variable domain, remainder taken from reference TRBV9 and TRBJ1-6, is DSGVTQTPKHLITATGQRVTLRCSPRSGDLSVYWYQQSLDQGLQFLIQYYNGEERAKGNILERFSAQQFPDLHSELNLSSLELGDSALYFCASSPPGSYNSPLHFGNGTRLTVT.

CDR3 sequence reads: CSVAEGLGTQYF. CDR3 bases: TGCAGCGTTGCCGAGGGGTTAGGCACGCAGTATTTT. V is TRBV29-1 and J is TRBJ2-3; D possibly matches TRBD1 or TRBD2 (5 bases each). V was trimmed by 4 bases and J by 9 bases, leaving 14 bases between them. The germline gives CDR1 SQVTM, CDR2 ANQGSEA. The CDR3 totals 12 residues.

The chain has TRBV5-1 and TRBJ2-7; perhaps TRBD1 as D (5 bases). Trimming took off 2 bases at V and 0 bases at J, with 12 bases between the two ends. The CDR3 consists of 15 residues. Germline V lookup: CDR1 SGHRS, CDR2 YFSETQ. CDR3 in DNA: TGCGCCAGCAGCTTACAGGATTCTAGCTCCTACGAGCAGTACTTC. Protein sequence: CASSLQDSSSYEQYF.

V is TRBV7-2 and J is TRBJ1-1, with D tentatively TRBD1 (6 bases). From germline, CDR1 is SGHTA and CDR2 FQGNSA. The V end lost 5 bases, the J end lost 0 bases, and 19 bases lay between the germline ends. The CDR3 is 17 residues long. CDR3 loop: CASSPRGAGEMNTEAFF. CDR3 nucleotides: TGTGCCAGCAGCCCGCGGGGGGCAGGGGAAATGAACACTGAAGCTTTCTTT.

This clonotype was found a few times. The rearrangement uses TRBV6-5 and TRBJ2-5, with 12 nucleotides matching TRBD2. The germline V gene encodes CDR1 MNHEY and CDR2 SVGAGI. This CDR3 has 17 residues. V was pared by 6 bases and J by 4 bases, with 12 bases of the junction left unmatched. CDR3 amino acids: CASSPTYGGLAGETQYF. The DNA for the CDR3 is TGTGCCAGCAGCCCAACGTACGGGGGACTAGCGGGAGAGACCCAGTACTTC.

This chain connects TRBV5-1 to TRBJ1-1, with D possibly TRBD1 on 5 matching bases. The CDR3 is made up of 16 amino acids. CDR1 SGHRS and CDR2 YFSETQ come from the germline V gene. The V and J ends lost 0 bases and 6 bases respectively, with 18 bases between them. The CDR3 nucleotides read TGCGCCAGCAGCTTGGCCGCGCAGGGAGAGCGGGCTGAAGCTTTCTTT. It specifies CASSLAAQGERAEAFF.

This clonotype was seen a few times. V and J are TRBV7-9 and TRBJ2-5, with D possibly being TRBD2 (5 bases). From germline, CDR1 is SEHNR and CDR2 FQNEAQ (reference sequence). The CDR3 contains 16 residues. V was shortened by 1 base and J by 2 bases, with 14 bases between the two germline ends. CDR3 sequence reads: CASSLVGPRVQETQYF. Written as DNA, the CDR3 is TGTGCCAGCAGCTTAGTAGGTCCGCGGGTGCAAGAGACCCAGTACTTC.

This clonotype appeared a few times. The chain employs TRBV9 and TRBJ2-7, with TRBD2 matching over 11 bases. J gave up 3 bases and V 0 bases, and 5 bases lay outside the gene matches. The CDR3 spans 16 residues. Germline V gene lookup returns CDR1 SGDLS and CDR2 YYNGEE. CDR3 sequence: CASSVGGTSGYYEQYF. The CDR3 nucleotides are TGTGCCAGCAGCGTAGGGGGGACTAGCGGATACTACGAGCAGTACTTC. Together with reference TRBV9 and TRBJ2-7, the CDR3 gives the full variable domain: DSGVTQTPKHLITATGQRVTLRCSPRSGDLSVYWYQQSLDQGLQFLIQYYNGEERAKGNILERFSAQQFPDLHSELNLSSLELGDSALYFCASSVGGTSGYYEQYFGPGTRLTVT.

This clonotype was detected only a few times. The rearrangement links TRBV27 to TRBJ1-1; 8 bases fit TRBD1. The germline V gene has CDR1 MNHEY and CDR2 SMNVEV (reference sequence). This CDR3 comprises 14 residues. Germline trimming cut 5 bases from V and 1 base from J; bases unmatched to any gene: 3. The DNA of the CDR3 is TGTGCCAGCAGTCGACAGGGGCCGAACACTGAAGCTTTCTTT. Translated: CASSRQGPNTEAFF.

This clonotype was seen a few times. CDR3 protein: CASSATGEAGTQYF. Here the CDR3 DNA reads TGTGCCAGCAGCGCGACAGGGGAGGCAGGGACCCAGTACTTC. This chain links TRBV9 with TRBJ2-5, with TRBD1 identical over 8 bases. The CDR3 covers 14 residues. V dropped 3 bases and J dropped 7; count of bases not matched to a gene: 8. Germline V gene data show CDR1 as SGDLS and CDR2 as YYNGEE.

The chain has TRBV10-3 and TRBJ1-1; D ambiguous. Germline CDR1 ENHRY, CDR2 SYGVKD. V lost 4 bases to trimming and J lost 3 bases, with 12 bases between them. The CDR3 spans 14 residues. In nucleotides, the CDR3 is TGTGCCATCAGTGGCTATTTGGGGTACACTGAAGCTTTCTTT. Protein product: CAISGYLGYTEAFF.

This chain connects TRBV6-5 to TRBJ1-2; D possibly corresponds to TRBD1 (5 bases). This CDR3 has 15 amino acids. V lost 5 bases and J lost 7, with 20 bases in between. CDR1 and CDR2 from the germline V gene are MNHEY and SVGAGI. CDR3 bases: TGTGCCAGCAGTCAAGACAGCCTCGGGAATGGTGGCTACACCTTC. As protein: CASSQDSLGNGGYTF.

The chain couples TRBV27 to TRBJ2-2; TRBD2 might be the D (6 bases). Germline CDR1 is MNHEY and CDR2 is SMNVEV (reference sequence). V was cut by 3 bases and J by 5 bases, with 7 bases left in between. The CDR3 length is 13 residues. As DNA, the CDR3 is TGTGCCAGCAGTTTCGGGGGAACCGGGGAGCTGTTTTTT. As protein: CASSFGGTGELFF.

This clonotype was seen only a few times. V is TRBV7-3 and J is TRBJ2-1; 12 nucleotides match TRBD2. Germline-derived CDR1 and CDR2 are SGHTA and FQGTGA. V lost 6 bases, J lost 1 base, and 16 bases stayed unmatched. The CDR3 length is 20 residues. This chain's CDR3 is CASRSEEGTSGRRSYNEQFF. CDR3 DNA sequence: TGTGCCAGCAGGTCAGAGGAGGGAACTAGCGGGAGGAGGTCCTACAATGAGCAGTTCTTC.

V gene TRBV5-1 combines with J gene TRBJ1-5, with D unresolved. This CDR3 contains 16 residues. Trimming left V 0 bases short and J 0 bases short, with 10 bases between. Germline CDR1 reads SGHRS; CDR2 reads YFSETQ. In DNA form, the CDR3 reads TGCGCCAGCAGCTTGGCAGTACTGGGTAGCAATCAGCCCCAGCATTTT. Its protein is CASSLAVLGSNQPQHF.

This clonotype turned up a few times. This chain uses TRBV20-1 with TRBJ2-5; D is uncertain. Trimming stripped 6 bases from V and 0 bases from J, with 17 bases between. CDR1 is DFQATT and CDR2 is SNEGSKA in the germline V gene (reference sequence). CDR3 size: 15 residues. This CDR3 is CSAMPTAWYQETQYF. CDR3 DNA sequence: TGCAGTGCCATGCCGACCGCTTGGTACCAAGAGACCCAGTACTTC.

This sequence joins TRBV12-3 or TRBV12-4 and TRBJ1-4; weak D call: TRBD1 (6 bases). The V end lost 7 bases, the J end lost 4 bases, and 16 bases lay between the germline ends. This CDR3 is 15 amino acids long. CDR3 amino acids: CASMGGAQFNEKLFF. CDR3 coding DNA: TGTGCCAGCATGGGGGGGGCCCAGTTTAATGAAAAACTGTTTTTT.

This clonotype has more than one count but fewer than ten. V is TRBV5-1 and J is TRBJ1-2; a weak D match, TRBD1 (5 bases). Germline V gives CDR1 SGHRS, CDR2 YFSETQ. The V end lost 4 bases, the J end lost 4 bases, and 14 bases lay between the germline ends. The CDR3 loop spans 14 amino acids. The CDR3 here is CASSHRGESYGYTF. The CDR3 coding sequence is TGCGCCAGCAGCCACAGAGGGGAGAGCTATGGCTACACCTTC.

CDR3 DNA sequence: TGTGCCAGCTCACCAACCGTCCACGAAGCGGGAGTAGGGACCCAGTACTTC. Translating gives CASSPTVHEAGVGTQYF. V and J are TRBV18 and TRBJ2-5, with 8 nucleotides matching TRBD2. CDR3 length: 17 residues. Germline V gene lookup returns CDR1 KGHSH and CDR2 LQKENI. Unmatched junction bases numbered 15, after V lost 2 bases and J lost 7 bases.

This chain links TRBV6-6 with TRBJ2-7; D possibly corresponds to TRBD2 (7 bases). The CDR3 runs 15 residues. CDR1 is MNHNY and CDR2 is SVGAGI in the germline V gene (reference sequence). V lost 0 bases and J lost 5, with 14 bases in between. The CDR3: CASSYSANGGHEQYF. The DNA of the CDR3 is TGTGCCAGCAGTTACTCTGCGAACGGGGGGCACGAGCAGTACTTC.